This T cell receptor beta chain was profiled in a study of CD8 T cells in Susac syndrome. Random-hexamer reverse transcription was applied to roughly 0.5 to 1 ug RNA. Each CDR3 protein gets one entry after TCRdb re-called the immunoSEQ multiplex PCR reads with MiXCR. The sample consists of a few hundred thousand distinct CDR3 sequences, approximately 85% of them appearing once. The CDR3 runs to 16 residues. Trimming removed 4 bases from V and 0 bases from J, with 13 bases in between. Looked up from germline, CDR1 is LGHDT and CDR2 is YNNKEL (reference sequence). CD8+ and CD4+ T cells circulating in blood were sequenced for TCR beta. The patients who served as multiple sclerosis controls were treatment-naive and had stable or active relapsing-remitting disease that fulfilled the revised McDonald criteria. The authors negatively isolated CD8+ and CD4+ T cells and FACS-enriched TEMRA cells.

The origin of this receptor is a human donor with multiple sclerosis. The chain carries TRBV3-1 and TRBJ1-3; D gene uncertain. Sequenced: CD8+ T cells from PBMCs. The CDR3 reads CASSLRLCLSGNTIYF. DNA for the CDR3: TGTGCCAGCAGCCTCCGACTTTGCCTCTCTGGAAACACCATATATTTT.